The text below deals with one T cell receptor (beta chain). Participants' own reports of clinical history determined their cohort assignment. CDR3 length: 15 amino acids. Germline V lookup: CDR1 SGHRS, CDR2 YFSETQ. Trimming shortened V by 2 bases and J by 0 bases, and 10 bases separated the two germline ends. Sequenced by immunoSEQ multiplex PCR; TCRdb stores in-frame clones only, minus some. The sample records more than 250,000 clones, more than 75% being singletons. This entry is derived from a study of blood T cell repertoires in COVID-19. The gene calls are TRBV5-1 and TRBJ2-3; D is undetermined. The sequence derives from a woman aged 18-30 years who had recovered from COVID-19. The sample comprised PBMCs or T cells enriched from blood (not recorded which). For the CDR3, the DNA is TGCGCCAGCAGCTTCCTCGCGAGTAGCACAGATACGCAGTATTTT. Its protein product is CASSFLASSTDTQYF.